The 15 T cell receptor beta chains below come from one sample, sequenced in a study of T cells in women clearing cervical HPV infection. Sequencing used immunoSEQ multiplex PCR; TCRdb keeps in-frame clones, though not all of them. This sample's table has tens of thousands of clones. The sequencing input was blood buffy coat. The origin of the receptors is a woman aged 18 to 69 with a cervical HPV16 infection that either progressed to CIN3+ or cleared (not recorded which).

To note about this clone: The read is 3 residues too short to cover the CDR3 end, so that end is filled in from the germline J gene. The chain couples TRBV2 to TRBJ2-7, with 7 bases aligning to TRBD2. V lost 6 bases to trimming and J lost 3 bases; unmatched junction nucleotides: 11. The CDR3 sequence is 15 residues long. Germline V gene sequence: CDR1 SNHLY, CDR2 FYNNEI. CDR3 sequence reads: CASRLEWGGNYEQYF. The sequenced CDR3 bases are TGTGCCAGCAGGCTAGAATGGGGGGGGAACTACGAG. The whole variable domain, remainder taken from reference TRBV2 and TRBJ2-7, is EPEVTQTPSHQVTQMGQEVILRCVPISNHLYFYWYRQILGQKVEFLVSFYNNEISEKSEIFDDQFSVERPDGSNFTLKIRSTKLEDSAMYFCASRLEWGGNYEQYFGPGTRLTVT.

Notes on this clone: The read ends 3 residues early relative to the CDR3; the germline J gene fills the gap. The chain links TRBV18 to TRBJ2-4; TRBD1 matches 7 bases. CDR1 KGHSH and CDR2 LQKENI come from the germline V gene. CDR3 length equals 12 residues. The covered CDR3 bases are TGTGCCAGCTCACCGGACAGGAACGGT. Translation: CASSPDRNG. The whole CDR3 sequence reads CASSPDRNGQYF.

CDR3 region: CASSVRGNTIYF. The sequenced part of the CDR3 DNA is TGTGCCAGCAGTGTTCGGGGAAACACC. V usage is TRBV25-1 and J usage is TRBJ1-3; D uncertain. Read coverage stops 3 residues before the CDR3 terminus; the germline J gene supplies the remainder. The CDR3 extends over 12 amino acids. V lost 4 bases to trimming and J lost 4 bases, with 5 bases between them. CDR1 and CDR2 (germline): MGHDK, SYGVNS.

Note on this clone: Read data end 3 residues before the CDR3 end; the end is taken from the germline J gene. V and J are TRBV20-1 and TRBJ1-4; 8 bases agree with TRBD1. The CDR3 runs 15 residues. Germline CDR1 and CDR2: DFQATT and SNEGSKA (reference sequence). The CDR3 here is CSASGTGSGNSPLFF. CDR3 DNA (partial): TGCAGTGCTAGCGGGACAGGATCGGGTAATTCACCA.

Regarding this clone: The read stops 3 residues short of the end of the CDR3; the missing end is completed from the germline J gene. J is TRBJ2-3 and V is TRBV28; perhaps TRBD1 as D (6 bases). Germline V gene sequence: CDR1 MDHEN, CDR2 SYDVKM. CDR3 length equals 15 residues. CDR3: CASRRGFYGRRAQYF. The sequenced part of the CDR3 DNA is TGTGCCAGCAGGAGGGGGTTTTACGGTCGGCGTGCG.

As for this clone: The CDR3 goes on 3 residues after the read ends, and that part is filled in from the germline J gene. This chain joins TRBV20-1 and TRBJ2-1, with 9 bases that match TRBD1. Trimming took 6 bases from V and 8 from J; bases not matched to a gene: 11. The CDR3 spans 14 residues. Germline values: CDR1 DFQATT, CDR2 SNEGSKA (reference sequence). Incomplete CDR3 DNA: TGCAGTGCCCTCATGGGGACAGGGCTATATGAG. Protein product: CSALMGTGLYE. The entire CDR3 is CSALMGTGLYEQFF.

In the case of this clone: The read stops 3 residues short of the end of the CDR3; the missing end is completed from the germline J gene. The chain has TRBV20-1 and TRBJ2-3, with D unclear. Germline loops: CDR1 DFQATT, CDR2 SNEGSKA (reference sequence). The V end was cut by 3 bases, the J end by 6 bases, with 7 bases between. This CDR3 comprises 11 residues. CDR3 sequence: CSARAEDTQYF. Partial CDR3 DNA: TGCAGTGCTAGGGCGGAGGATACG.

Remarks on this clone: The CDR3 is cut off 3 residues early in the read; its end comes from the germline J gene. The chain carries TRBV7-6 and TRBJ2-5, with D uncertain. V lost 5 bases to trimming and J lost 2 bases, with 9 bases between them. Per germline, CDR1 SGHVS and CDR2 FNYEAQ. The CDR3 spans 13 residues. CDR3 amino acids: CASSPLIQETQYF. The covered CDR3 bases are TGTGCCAGCAGCCCTCTAATACAAGAGACC.

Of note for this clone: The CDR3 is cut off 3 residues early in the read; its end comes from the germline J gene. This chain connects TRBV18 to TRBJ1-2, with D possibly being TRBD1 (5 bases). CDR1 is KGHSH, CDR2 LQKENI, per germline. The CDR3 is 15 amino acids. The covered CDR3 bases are TGTGCCAGCTCACCGTATACAGGCGACTCCTACGAC. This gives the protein CASSPYTGDSYD. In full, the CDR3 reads CASSPYTGDSYDYTF. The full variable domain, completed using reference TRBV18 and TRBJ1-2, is NAGVMQNPRHLVRRRGQEARLRCSPMKGHSHVYWYRQLPEEGLKFMVYLQKENIIDESGMPKERFSAEFPKEGPSILRIQQVVRGDSAAYFCASSPYTGDSYDYTFGSGTRLTVV.

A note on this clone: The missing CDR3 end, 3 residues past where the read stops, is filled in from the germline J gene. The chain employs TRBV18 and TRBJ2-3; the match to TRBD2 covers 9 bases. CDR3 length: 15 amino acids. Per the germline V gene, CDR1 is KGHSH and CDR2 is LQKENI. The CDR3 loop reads CASSPTSGRKETQYF. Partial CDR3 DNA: TGTGCCAGCTCACCGACTAGCGGACGCAAAGAGACG.

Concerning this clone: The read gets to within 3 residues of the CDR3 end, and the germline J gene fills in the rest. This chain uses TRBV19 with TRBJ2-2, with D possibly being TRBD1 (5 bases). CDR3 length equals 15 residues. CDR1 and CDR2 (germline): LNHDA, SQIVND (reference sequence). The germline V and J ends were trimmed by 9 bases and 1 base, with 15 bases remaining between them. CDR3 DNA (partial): TGTGCCAGCCGTGAAGGGGCCCAGAACACCGGGGAG. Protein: CASREGAQNTGE. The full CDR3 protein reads CASREGAQNTGELFF.

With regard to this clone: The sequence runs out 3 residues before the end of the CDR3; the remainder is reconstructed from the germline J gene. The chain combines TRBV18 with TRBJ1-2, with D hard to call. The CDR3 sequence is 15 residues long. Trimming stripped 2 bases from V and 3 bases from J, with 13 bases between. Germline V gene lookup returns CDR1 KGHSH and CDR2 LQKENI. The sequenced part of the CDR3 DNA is TGTGCCAGCTCACCAAATAACCTAGAGGACTATGGC. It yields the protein CASSPNNLEDYG. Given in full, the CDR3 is CASSPNNLEDYGYTF.

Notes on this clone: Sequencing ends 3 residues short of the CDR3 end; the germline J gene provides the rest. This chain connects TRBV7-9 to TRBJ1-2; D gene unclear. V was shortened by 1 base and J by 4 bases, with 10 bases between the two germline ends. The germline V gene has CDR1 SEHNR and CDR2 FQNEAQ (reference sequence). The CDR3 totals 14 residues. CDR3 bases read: TGTGCCAGCAGCTTAGGCCAGACACTCTATGGC. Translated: CASSLGQTLYG. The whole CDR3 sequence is CASSLGQTLYGYTF. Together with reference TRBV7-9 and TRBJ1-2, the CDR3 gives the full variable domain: DTGVSQNPRHKITKRGQNVTFRCDPISEHNRLYWYRQTLGQGPEFLTYFQNEAQLEKSRLLSDRFSAERPKGSFSTLEIQRTEQGDSAMYLCASSLGQTLYGYTFGSGTRLTVV.

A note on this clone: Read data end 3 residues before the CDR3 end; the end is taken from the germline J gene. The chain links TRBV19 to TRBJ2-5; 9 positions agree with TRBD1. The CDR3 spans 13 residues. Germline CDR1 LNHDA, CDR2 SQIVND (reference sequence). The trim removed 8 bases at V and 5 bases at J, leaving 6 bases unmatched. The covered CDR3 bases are TGTGCCAGTTCGGACAGGGGAGCCGAGACC. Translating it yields CASSDRGAET. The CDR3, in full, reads CASSDRGAETQYF.

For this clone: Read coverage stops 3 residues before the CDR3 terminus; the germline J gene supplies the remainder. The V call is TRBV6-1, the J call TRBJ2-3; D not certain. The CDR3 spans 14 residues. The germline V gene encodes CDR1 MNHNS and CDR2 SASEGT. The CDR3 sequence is CASSEGRAQETQYF. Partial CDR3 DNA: TGTGCCAGCAGTGAAGGAAGGGCCCAAGAGACG.